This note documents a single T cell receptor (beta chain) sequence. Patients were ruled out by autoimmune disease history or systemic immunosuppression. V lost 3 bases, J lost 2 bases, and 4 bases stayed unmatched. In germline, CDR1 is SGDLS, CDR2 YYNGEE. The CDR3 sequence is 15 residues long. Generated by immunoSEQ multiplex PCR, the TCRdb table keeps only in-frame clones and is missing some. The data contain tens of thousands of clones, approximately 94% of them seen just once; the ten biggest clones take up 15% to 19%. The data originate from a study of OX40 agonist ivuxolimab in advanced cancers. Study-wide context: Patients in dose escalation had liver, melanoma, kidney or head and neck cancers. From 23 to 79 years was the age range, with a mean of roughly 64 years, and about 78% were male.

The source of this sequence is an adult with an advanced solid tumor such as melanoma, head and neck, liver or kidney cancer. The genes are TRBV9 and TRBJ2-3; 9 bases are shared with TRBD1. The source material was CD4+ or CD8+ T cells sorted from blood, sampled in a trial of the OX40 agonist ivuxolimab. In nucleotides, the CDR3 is TGTGCCAGCAGCGCCGGGACAGGGACCACAGATACGCAGTATTTT. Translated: CASSAGTGTTDTQYF.